The clone carrying this TCR beta chain was observed once. How the authors handled the data: How many nucleated cells were present was estimated from reference gene primer amplification. TCRdb's table, derived via immunoSEQ multiplex PCR, lists solely in-frame clones and lacks some. Clone size and the V and J calls come from that table; the DNA yielded D and trimming. The data show roughly 150,000 clones, with roughly 84% seen just once and roughly 4% held by the top ten. The data were taken from a study of blood T cell repertoires in COVID-19. Sequencing was carried out using PBMCs or T cells enriched from blood (not recorded which). The TCR originated in a middle-aged man in a cohort exposed to, infected with or recovered from COVID-19 (not recorded which).

The CDR3 spells CASSEYRTSGANVLTF. The CDR3 DNA reads TGTGCCAGCAGTGAATACAGGACATCTGGGGCCAACGTCCTGACTTTC. V usage is TRBV6-1 and J usage is TRBJ2-6; perhaps TRBD1 as D (5 bases). The CDR3 runs to 16 residues. V was trimmed by 2 bases and J by 1 base, leaving 9 bases between them. CDR1 is MNHNS, CDR2 SASEGT, per germline.